This record looks at one T cell receptor (beta chain) sequence and its context. These data originate in a study of cytomegalovirus exposure and HLA in healthy donors. The PCR ran on 60 Vbeta and 13 Jbeta primers. Profiling relied on immunoSEQ multiplex PCR, and the TCRdb table lists in-frame clones only, not all of them. This table holds about 100,000 clones, 81% found once. From germline, CDR1 is SGHTA and CDR2 FQGTGA. The CDR3 runs 14 residues. V lost 1 base and J lost 6, with 10 bases in between. The TCR was taken from a woman aged 70-85 years in good health and CMV-seropositive. Sequencing used PBMCs. V usage is TRBV7-3 and J usage is TRBJ2-1; the D gene is possibly TRBD2 (6 bases). CDR3 sequence: CASSLNQGGNEQFF. The CDR3 region has the DNA TGTGCCAGCAGCTTAAACCAGGGAGGCAATGAGCAGTTCTTC.